This entry is about one T cell receptor beta chain. The sample belongs to a study of T cell responses to AZD1222 COVID-19 vaccine. Only in-frame clones appear in the TCRdb table, and some are missing; sequencing was by immunoSEQ multiplex PCR. The table shows about 120,000 clones, with about 93% occurring only once. CDR1 and CDR2 from the germline V gene are SQVTM and ANQGSEA. Trimming left V 5 bases short and J 1 base short, with 11 bases between. This CDR3 has 13 amino acids. This clonotype originated in an adult who received the AZD1222 COVID-19 vaccine. The genes are TRBV29-1 and TRBJ1-1; unclear D gene. Sequencing used peripheral blood, obtained 28 days after the second AZD1222 dose. CDR3 bases: TGCAGCGTTAAGGACGAAGCGAACACTGAAGCTTTCTTT. Protein: CSVKDEANTEAFF. Using reference TRBV29-1 and TRBJ1-1 for the parts outside the CDR3, the full variable domain is SAVISQKPSRDICQRGTSLTIQCQVDSQVTMMFWYRQQPGQSLTLIATANQGSEATYESGFVIDKFPISRPNLTFSTLTVSNMSPEDSSIYLCSVKDEANTEAFFGQGTRLTVV.